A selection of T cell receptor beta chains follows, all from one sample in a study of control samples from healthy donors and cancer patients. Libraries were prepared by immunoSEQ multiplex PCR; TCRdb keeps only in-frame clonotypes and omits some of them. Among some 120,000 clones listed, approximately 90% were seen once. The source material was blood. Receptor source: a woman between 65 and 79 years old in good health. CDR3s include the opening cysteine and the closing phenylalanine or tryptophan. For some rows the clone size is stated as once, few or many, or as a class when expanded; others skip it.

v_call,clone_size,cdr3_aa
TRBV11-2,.,CASRGDEQYF
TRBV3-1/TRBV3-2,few,CASSRISYEQYF
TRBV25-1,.,CASSRQNYSNQPQHF
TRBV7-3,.,CASSSRGKSPYSGANVLTF
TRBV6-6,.,CASSYSPGTEAFF
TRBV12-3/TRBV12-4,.,CASSLGPNEKLFF
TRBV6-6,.,CASRTEGGGTYGYTF
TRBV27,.,CASSLVGVPYEQYF
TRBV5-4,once,CASRRQGASYNSPLHF
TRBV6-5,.,CASSYSTGIYGYTF
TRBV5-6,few,CASSLRGVRTGELFF
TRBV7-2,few,CASSFASGGQPQHF
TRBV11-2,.,CASSLTRQGGTYEQYF
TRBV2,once,CASNRIQETQYF
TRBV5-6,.,CASSYRQGRSPLHF
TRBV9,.,CASSAGLAGNEQFF
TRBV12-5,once,CASGPLGREHTEAFF
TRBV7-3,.,CASTGGPSYSPGQVVDTQYF
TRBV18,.,CASSQETVSSGNTIYF
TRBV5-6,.,CASSKRQGNTEAFF
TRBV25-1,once,CASGQTGINQPQHF
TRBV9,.,CASSPAGLRTDTQYF
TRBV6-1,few,CASSERGPYF
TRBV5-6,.,CASSSGQRGNYGYTF
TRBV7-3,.,CASSRLRASYGYTF
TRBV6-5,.,CASSYSVAGGRETQYF
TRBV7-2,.,CASSTGRNTEAFF
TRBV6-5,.,CASSRQGDEQYF
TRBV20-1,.,CSARAGSTQYF
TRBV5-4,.,CASSFLGPGLHEQYF
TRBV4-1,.,CASRLLIATNEKLFF
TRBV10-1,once,CASPETSQGTGANVLTF
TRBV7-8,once,CASSLLSGQVNTEAFF
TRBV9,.,CASQRGDSYEQYF
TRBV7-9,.,CASSLALAGGPDTQYF
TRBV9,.,CASSVAVDGGTGELFF
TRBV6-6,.,CASWGGRAFF
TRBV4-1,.,CASSQDWGTEKAFF
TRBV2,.,CASSDQDGRPYEQYF
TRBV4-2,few,CASSPTGDETQYF
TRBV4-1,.,CASKGLAGTGELFF
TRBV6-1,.,CASSEGGVLAFF
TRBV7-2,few,CASSLGGNIQYF
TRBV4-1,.,CASSHPKTDTQYF